The clone carrying this TCR beta chain was counted once. The data derive from a study of CD8 T cells in Susac syndrome. Trimming took 0 bases from V and 3 from J, leaving 10 bases between them. Germline CDR1 is SGHRS and CDR2 is YFSETQ. The CDR3 totals 14 residues. It was with random hexamers that 0.5 to 1 ug RNA was reverse transcribed. TCRdb redid the calling of the immunoSEQ multiplex PCR reads with MiXCR, one entry per CDR3 protein. The data hold 300,000 or so distinct CDR3 sequences, with about 91% observed a single time. Input material: CD4+ T cells from PBMCs. The receptor's source is a human donor with multiple sclerosis. The J gene is TRBJ2-7, the V gene TRBV5-1; unclear D gene. CDR3 nucleotides: TGCGCCAGCAGCTTGGGGTCTCCCTACTACGAGCAGTACTTC. Its translation is CASSLGSPYYEQYF.